The clone carrying this T cell receptor beta chain was observed once. Its target is unknown. Other DNA sequences in this sample translate to the same CDR3. CD45RO negativity and positive selection for CCR7 defined naive CD8 cells, a population that excluded terminally differentiated effector memory CD45RA+ cells. These data belong to a study of shared clonotypes between healthy human individuals. Assay execution took place at the deep level. Measured with immunoSEQ multiplex PCR; TCRdb has only the in-frame clones, and not every one. The data hold roughly 590,000 clones, with just under 97% observed a single time. Germline V gene lookup returns CDR1 SGDLS and CDR2 YYNGEE. V shed 5 bases and J 1 base; nucleotides not matched to a gene: 1. The CDR3 sequence is 14 residues long. Study-level findings and limits: Rarefaction showed that sequencing of sorted subsets was incomplete (despite large depth).

The source is a woman aged 25 to 45 in good health. Material for sequencing was naive CD8+ T cells sorted from blood. V and J are TRBV9 and TRBJ2-3, with 10 bases aligning to TRBD2. CDR3 DNA: TGTGCCAGCAGTCTAGCGGGAGGCACAGATACGCAGTATTTT. This gives the protein CASSLAGGTDTQYF.